This T cell receptor (beta chain) came from a study of breast tumors, draining lymph nodes, adjacent tissues. Overall study results and limits: Data only fit, rather than demonstrated, lymph node origin of most tumor T cells. Tumor and nontumor repertoires were significantly more similar in luminal-like than in basal-like breast cancer. Compared with lymph nodes, tumors were less diverse; compared with nontumor tissue, more.

Breast cancer patients provided tissue from their axillary draining lymph nodes. This CDR3 spans 14 amino acids. V was shortened by 3 bases and J by 3 bases, with 7 bases between the two germline ends. Germline CDR1 and CDR2: SGHKS and YYEKEE (reference sequence). Regarding this clonotype: Its matching antigen is unknown.

TCRdb passed the multiplex PCR reads through MiXCR, listing each CDR3 protein once. The data hold fewer than 200,000 distinct CDR3 sequences, with approximately 33% observed a single time. The TCR was taken from a female donor with breast cancer. Some clones in this sample may be carry-over from other donors' samples. Sequencing was performed on axillary lymph node tissue. This chain links TRBV5-5 with TRBJ2-6; D is unclear. CDR3 coding DNA: TGTGCCAGCAGCTCCAGAGGTGGGGCCAACGTCCTGACTTTC. Translation gives CASSSRGGANVLTF.